This entry lists 25 T cell receptor beta chains sequenced from one sample in a study of blood T cells in healthy people across ages. A second PCR, run for about 6 to 12 cycles, used a sample-barcoded 5' primer plus a J-beta primer mix. A single record per CDR3 protein comes from TCRdb applying MiXCR to the 5' RACE reads. The profile shows 1,800,000 or so distinct CDR3 sequences, 30% to 40% of them singletons. Material: blood. Every receptor here comes from a human donor in good health.

The gene calls are TRBV7-2 and TRBJ1-4, with a possible D match to TRBD1 (5 bases). V gave up 4 bases and J gave up 0 bases, with 9 bases separating them. Germline V gene lookup returns CDR1 SGHTA and CDR2 FQGNSA. This CDR3 is 15 amino acids long. The CDR3 loop reads CASSSRQPTNEKLFF. DNA of the CDR3: TGTGCCAGCAGCTCACGACAGCCAACTAATGAAAAACTGTTTTTT. Combining the CDR3 with reference TRBV7-2 and TRBJ1-4 gives the whole variable domain GAGVSQSPSNKVTEKGKDVELRCDPISGHTALYWYRQSLGQGLEFLIYFQGNSAPDKSGLPSDRFSAERTGGSVSTLTIQRTQQEDSAVYLCASSSRQPTNEKLFFGSGTQLSVL.

This chain uses TRBV28 with TRBJ1-2; the match to TRBD1 covers 9 bases. The CDR3 totals 15 residues. The V gene end was trimmed by 10 bases and the J gene end by 4 bases; junction bases not matched to a gene: 13. CDR1 is MDHEN and CDR2 is SYDVKM in the germline V gene. CDR3 loop: CAIARQGQGVYGYTF. CDR3 DNA: TGTGCCATCGCGCGCCAGGGACAGGGAGTCTATGGCTACACCTTC.

J is TRBJ2-3 and V is TRBV7-8; D unclear. Germline V lookup: CDR1 SGHVS, CDR2 FQNEAQ. The CDR3 contains 15 residues. The V end was cut by 6 bases, the J end by 0 bases, with 13 bases between. Here the CDR3 DNA reads TGTGCCAGCAGTAAATCCATATCTAGCACAGATACGCAGTATTTT. Protein product: CASSKSISSTDTQYF.

This chain links TRBV5-6 with TRBJ1-1; no reliable D call. V was cut by 4 bases and J by 3 bases, with 7 bases left in between. The CDR3 totals 12 residues. Germline lookup yields CDR1 SGHDT and CDR2 YYEEEE. DNA for the CDR3: TGTGCCAGCAGCCGTTTGGACACTGAAGCTTTCTTT. It specifies CASSRLDTEAFF.

A few counts support this clonotype. The chain employs TRBV20-1 and TRBJ2-7; the D gene is possibly TRBD2 (6 bases). Germline assignment: CDR1 DFQATT and CDR2 SNEGSKA (reference sequence). The CDR3 contains 13 residues. V shed 4 bases and J shed 6 bases, with 16 bases lying between them. The CDR3 DNA reads TGCAGTGCTAATCGTGTGAGGGGAGGCGAGCAGTACTTC. Translating it yields CSANRVRGGEQYF.

This clonotype was observed a few times. The chain recombines TRBV10-3 with TRBJ2-4; unclear D gene. The DNA end is more similar to TRBJ2-7, so the J call may be wrong. Germline V gene sequence: CDR1 ENHRY, CDR2 SYGVKD. CDR3 size: 14 residues. The CDR3 loop reads CAISEVSGTYEQYF. The CDR3 nucleotides are TGTGCCATCAGTGAAGTCAGTGGTACCTACGAGCAGTACTTC.

This clonotype was detected only a few times. The rearrangement uses TRBV9 and TRBJ2-1; 15 nucleotides agree with TRBD2. The V gene's germline CDR1 is SGDLS and CDR2 YYNGEE. J was trimmed by 1 base and V by 0 bases; bases with no gene match: 8. This CDR3 comprises 20 residues. Here the CDR3 DNA reads TGTGCCAGCAGCGTAGGGCTCGCGGGACTAGCGGGAGGATCCTACAATGAGCAGTTCTTC. This codes for CASSVGLAGLAGGSYNEQFF.

This chain joins TRBV6-2 or TRBV6-3 and TRBJ1-2; perhaps TRBD1 as D (5 bases). With 5 bases removed from V and 0 bases from J, the gap between germline ends came to 16 bases. In germline, CDR1 is MNHEY, CDR2 SVGEGT. This CDR3 contains 16 residues. The CDR3 loop reads CASSEGRPTANYGYTF. In nucleotides, the CDR3 is TGTGCCAGCAGTGAGGGACGACCAACAGCTAACTATGGCTACACCTTC.

This chain links TRBV5-1 with TRBJ1-2, with D possibly matching TRBD1 (5 bases). Trimming left V 3 bases short and J 4 bases short, with 16 bases between. This CDR3 contains 15 residues. Germline CDR1 SGHRS, CDR2 YFSETQ. As DNA, the CDR3 is TGCGCCAGCAGCTCTTACCGGGACGAGACCTATGGCTACACCTTC. Amino acid sequence: CASSSYRDETYGYTF.

This chain uses TRBV5-4 with TRBJ2-4; 8 bases align to TRBD2. The assigned J gene may be wrong: the sequence end matches TRBJ2-5 better. The CDR3 sequence is 14 residues long. Germline V gene lookup returns CDR1 SGHNT and CDR2 YYREEE (reference sequence). CDR3 in amino acids: CASSSTSDGETQYF. The CDR3, as DNA: TGTGCCAGCAGCTCGACTAGCGACGGGGAGACCCAGTACTTC.

CDR3 loop: CSARDSATRYEQYF. The CDR3 coding sequence is TGCAGTGCTAGAGACTCGGCCACACGATACGAGCAGTACTTC. The V gene is TRBV20-1, the J gene TRBJ2-7, with D unresolved. Germline CDR1 is DFQATT and CDR2 is SNEGSKA (reference sequence). Between the trimmed V and J ends, which lost 0 bases and 4 bases, there was a span of 13 bases. The CDR3 extends over 14 amino acids.

The genes are TRBV29-1 and TRBJ1-2; D is possibly TRBD1 (5 bases). CDR1 SQVTM and CDR2 ANQGSEA come from the germline V gene. Trimming pared 3 bases from V and 4 bases from J, leaving 18 bases between. This CDR3 is built from 15 residues. The CDR3 reads CSVESQGGFGYGYTF. As DNA, the CDR3 is TGCAGCGTTGAGAGCCAGGGAGGGTTTGGCTATGGCTACACCTTC.

The rearrangement links TRBV7-2 to TRBJ2-3; 10 bases match TRBD1. The V gene's germline CDR1 is SGHTA and CDR2 FQGNSA. The ends lost 5 bases at V and 7 bases at J; junction bases unmatched: 12. The CDR3 extends over 16 amino acids. The CDR3 is CASSTFRDRGSYTQYF. CDR3 nucleotide sequence: TGTGCCAGCAGCACCTTCCGGGACAGGGGCTCATATACGCAGTATTTT.

The chain uses TRBV7-2 and TRBJ2-5; D is unclear. The CDR3 is 14 amino acids. V lost 2 bases and J 5 bases, leaving 12 bases between the germline ends. Per germline, CDR1 SGHTA and CDR2 FQGNSA. The CDR3 region has the DNA TGTGCCAGCAGCTTACAGGTCGGTGCGGAGACCCAGTACTTC. It codes for CASSLQVGAETQYF. The full variable domain, its missing parts supplied by reference TRBV7-2 and TRBJ2-5, is GAGVSQSPSNKVTEKGKDVELRCDPISGHTALYWYRQSLGQGLEFLIYFQGNSAPDKSGLPSDRFSAERTGGSVSTLTIQRTQQEDSAVYLCASSLQVGAETQYFGPGTRLLVL.

This rearrangement joins TRBV12-3 or TRBV12-4 to TRBJ2-3; D could derive from TRBD1 or TRBD2 (6 bases each). Trimming stripped 10 bases from V and 6 bases from J, with 29 bases between. CDR3 length: 17 amino acids. Here the CDR3 reads CATYLGGGHFGLDTQYF. The CDR3 coding sequence is TGTGCCACCTATTTGGGTGGGGGGCACTTCGGCCTGGATACGCAGTATTTT.

There are a few counts of this clonotype. The chain links TRBV2 to TRBJ2-7, with D perhaps TRBD2 (5 bases). V lost 1 base to trimming and J lost 2 bases, with 15 bases between them. CDR3 length: 16 amino acids. Germline-derived CDR1 and CDR2 are SNHLY and FYNNEI. The CDR3 DNA follows: TGTGCCAGCAGTGAAGTGGGTTCCGGGGTCCCCTACGAGCAGTACTTC. The encoded protein is CASSEVGSGVPYEQYF.

The chain combines TRBV7-2 with TRBJ1-6; possible D gene TRBD1, 5 bases. With 4 bases removed from V and 7 bases from J, the gap between germline ends came to 17 bases. The CDR3 extends over 16 amino acids. Germline values: CDR1 SGHTA, CDR2 FQGNSA. CDR3 sequence (DNA): TGTGCCAGCAGCTACACCGCCCAGGGTGGGAATTCACCCCTCCACTTT. It is translated as CASSYTAQGGNSPLHF.

The J gene is TRBJ2-3, the V gene TRBV6-2 or TRBV6-3; D gene uncertain. Per germline, CDR1 MNHEY and CDR2 SVGEGT. This CDR3 is 15 amino acids long. Deletions cut 0 bases from V and 8 bases from J, with 15 bases between. The CDR3 sequence is CASSYSALSDRTQYF. The CDR3 DNA is TGTGCCAGCAGTTACTCGGCGTTGTCGGACCGTACGCAGTATTTT.

This clonotype came up a few times. This chain uses TRBV12-3 or TRBV12-4 with TRBJ2-1, with D perhaps TRBD1 (6 bases). Deletions cut 5 bases from V and 8 bases from J, with 22 bases between. CDR3 length: 16 amino acids. CDR3 loop: CASSPPKSQGRDEQFF. The CDR3 DNA is TGTGCCAGCAGTCCCCCTAAAAGTCAGGGGCGGGATGAGCAGTTCTTC.

Only a few counts were recorded for this clonotype. The junction departs from germline at one end; a sequencing error may be responsible. The chain carries TRBV4-3 and TRBJ2-2; D is undetermined. Germline CDR1 and CDR2: LGHNA and YSLEER. The length of the CDR3 is 16 residues. In nucleotides, the CDR3 is TGCGCCGGCAGCCAAGATCAGGTCGCAAGTACCGGGGAGCTGTTTTTT. As protein: CAGSQDQVASTGELFF.

The rearrangement links TRBV29-1 to TRBJ2-3; 7 positions match TRBD2. J gave up 2 bases and V 3 bases, and 5 bases lay outside the gene matches. The CDR3 spans 14 residues. Germline assignment: CDR1 SQVTM and CDR2 ANQGSEA. CDR3 nucleotides: TGCAGCGTTGATCTGCGGGGGACCACAGATACGCAGTATTTT. It yields the protein CSVDLRGTTDTQYF.

The genes are TRBV7-2 and TRBJ2-5; 7 nucleotides align to TRBD1. CDR1 is SGHTA, CDR2 FQGNSA, per germline. The CDR3 has 14 residues. With V trimmed by 4 bases and J by 5 bases, 7 bases remained unmatched. The CDR3 sequence is CASSSSTGWETQYF. CDR3 nucleotide sequence: TGTGCCAGCAGCTCGTCGACAGGGTGGGAGACCCAGTACTTC.

A word on this clonotype: One end of the junction is discordant with germline, which a read error may explain. V gene TRBV7-9 combines with J gene TRBJ2-1; 9 nucleotides agree with TRBD1. Germline values: CDR1 SEHNR, CDR2 FQNEAQ (reference sequence). The CDR3 length is 14 residues. CDR3 nucleotide sequence: TGTGCCGGCAGCTTATGGGACAGGGACAATGAGCAGTTCTTC. Translating it yields CAGSLWDRDNEQFF.

This clonotype came up a few times. The chain links TRBV7-2 to TRBJ2-6; D gene ambiguous. The V gene lost 6 bases and the J gene lost 0 bases, with 9 bases spanning the gap. The CDR3 is 15 amino acids. The germline V gene encodes CDR1 SGHTA and CDR2 FQGNSA. CDR3 sequence reads: CASRMQLSGANVLTF. In DNA, the CDR3 is TGTGCCAGCAGGATGCAGCTCTCTGGGGCCAACGTCCTGACTTTC.

This chain joins TRBV5-4 and TRBJ1-2; D is unclear. This CDR3 comprises 11 residues. Between the trimmed V and J ends, which lost 0 bases and 9 bases, there was a span of 6 bases. Germline lookup yields CDR1 SGHNT and CDR2 YYREEE (reference sequence). DNA for the CDR3: TGTGCCAGCAGCTTGGACGGTAGCTACACCTTC. The encoded protein is CASSLDGSYTF.